One and the same sample provided the 29 T cell receptor beta chains below, sequenced in a study of blood T cells in healthy people across ages. A sample-barcoded 5' primer and a J-beta primer mix were used in a second PCR of roughly 7 to 11 cycles. MiXCR, applied by TCRdb to the 5' RACE reads, yields one record per CDR3 protein. The table has around 2 million distinct CDR3 sequences, 30% to 40% seen once. Sequenced input: blood. The receptors derive from a human donor in good health.

V gene TRBV4-1 combines with J gene TRBJ2-4; D is ambiguous. V was shortened by 2 bases and J by 6 bases, with 14 bases between the two germline ends. CDR1 is MGHRA and CDR2 is YSYEKL in the germline V gene. There are 15 residues in the CDR3. DNA of the CDR3: TGCGCCAGCAGCCAAAACTCGGGCAGGACAAACATTCAGTACTTC. Protein: CASSQNSGRTNIQYF.

This chain joins TRBV6-1 and TRBJ2-1; no clear D gene. This CDR3 spans 16 amino acids. CDR1 is MNHNS and CDR2 is SASEGT in the germline V gene. Trimming left V 1 base short and J 4 bases short, with 14 bases between. The DNA for the CDR3 is TGTGCCAGCAGTGAAGTGAGTCAGGTCTTTTACAATGAGCAGTTCTTC. Translating it yields CASSEVSQVFYNEQFF.

The chain couples TRBV6-2 or TRBV6-3 to TRBJ2-4, with 10 bases lining up with TRBD1. The closer fit of TRBJ2-7 to the DNA end suggests the J call may be wrong. The CDR3 runs to 15 residues. Per the germline V gene, CDR1 is MNHEY and CDR2 is SVGEGT. CDR3 protein: CASSNIGTGEYEQYF. CDR3 in DNA: TGTGCCAGCAGCAACATCGGGACAGGGGAATACGAGCAGTACTTC.

V is TRBV7-2 and J is TRBJ1-1; D gene ambiguous. There are 14 residues in the CDR3. V lost 8 bases and J 4 bases, leaving 17 bases between the germline ends. Germline V CDR1 and CDR2: SGHTA, FQGNSA. CDR3 protein: CASGPPIMSTEAFF. The CDR3 DNA reads as TGTGCCAGCGGGCCGCCTATTATGAGCACTGAAGCTTTCTTT.

This clonotype has a handful of counts. The chain combines TRBV20-1 with TRBJ2-2; D call uncertain. Germline V gene data show CDR1 as DFQATT and CDR2 as SNEGSKA (reference sequence). The CDR3 extends over 13 amino acids. V dropped 0 bases and J dropped 5 bases, with 7 bases sitting between them. The chain's CDR3 is CSARDFTTGELFF. DNA of the CDR3: TGCAGTGCTAGAGATTTTACGACCGGGGAGCTGTTTTTT.

This clonotype was detected only a few times. The J gene is TRBJ2-6, the V gene TRBV4-3; no reliable D call. Germline CDR1 reads LGHNA; CDR2 reads YSLEER. CDR3 length: 16 amino acids. The V end lost 1 base, the J end lost 0 bases, and 7 bases lay between the germline ends. The CDR3 sequence is CASSQVLLSGANVLTF. Written as DNA, the CDR3 is TGCGCCAGCAGCCAAGTTCTTCTCTCTGGGGCCAACGTCCTGACTTTC.

The rearrangement joins TRBV20-1 to TRBJ2-7; TRBD1 aligns across 7 bases. The CDR3 spans 15 residues. The germline V gene encodes CDR1 DFQATT and CDR2 SNEGSKA (reference sequence). The V gene end was trimmed by 0 bases and the J gene end by 3 bases; junction bases not matched to a gene: 8. CDR3 residues: CSARDRQGPNYEQYF. The CDR3 DNA follows: TGCAGTGCTAGAGATAGACAGGGTCCGAACTACGAGCAGTACTTC.

This clonotype has a count of ten or more. The rearrangement joins TRBV5-6 to TRBJ1-1; D gene uncertain. CDR1 and CDR2 (germline): SGHDT, YYEEEE. This CDR3 has 13 amino acids. Trimming left V 3 bases short and J 4 bases short, with 10 bases between. CDR3 in DNA: TGTGCCAGCAGCTCGTTGTGGGGCACTGAAGCTTTCTTT. This codes for CASSSLWGTEAFF.

This chain uses TRBV28 with TRBJ2-5; 7 bases fit TRBD1. CDR3 length equals 15 residues. Germline CDR1 reads MDHEN; CDR2 reads SYDVKM. Trimming at V came to 2 bases and at J to 4 bases, leaving 7 bases not matched to a gene. The CDR3 DNA reads TGTGCCAGCAGTTTAATGGGACAGTCAGTAGAGACCCAGTACTTC. It yields the protein CASSLMGQSVETQYF.

This chain connects TRBV7-9 to TRBJ1-5; D is ambiguous. The germline gives CDR1 SEHNR, CDR2 FQNEAQ (reference sequence). V was cut by 5 bases and J by 5 bases, with 13 bases left in between. This CDR3 is 14 amino acids long. CDR3 protein: CASSNTKVDQPQHF. Written as DNA, the CDR3 is TGTGCCAGCAGCAATACAAAAGTCGATCAGCCCCAGCATTTT.

V is TRBV7-2 and J is TRBJ2-1; 11 nucleotides align to TRBD2. The CDR3 spans 15 residues. In germline, CDR1 is SGHTA, CDR2 FQGNSA. The V segment lost 5 bases and the J segment 13 bases; nucleotides outside the gene matches: 13. In nucleotides, the CDR3 is TGTGCCAGCAGCCAAGAAGGGGGGCTAGCGGGGGGTCAGTTCTTC. It yields the protein CASSQEGGLAGGQFF.

This chain uses TRBV9 with TRBJ2-7; TRBD2 matches 9 bases. From germline, CDR1 is SGDLS and CDR2 YYNGEE. This CDR3 has 15 residues. Trimming cost V 0 bases and J 2 bases; bases outside gene matches: 3. This CDR3 reads CASSVGTSVTYEQYF. The CDR3 DNA reads TGTGCCAGCAGCGTAGGGACTAGCGTTACCTACGAGCAGTACTTC. The full variable domain, rest sourced from reference TRBV9 and TRBJ2-7, is DSGVTQTPKHLITATGQRVTLRCSPRSGDLSVYWYQQSLDQGLQFLIQYYNGEERAKGNILERFSAQQFPDLHSELNLSSLELGDSALYFCASSVGTSVTYEQYFGPGTRLTVT.

The chain uses TRBV29-1 and TRBJ2-2; either TRBD1 or TRBD2 may fit D (5 bases each). The CDR3 covers 15 residues. The germline V gene encodes CDR1 SQVTM and CDR2 ANQGSEA. Deletions cut 6 bases from V and 6 bases from J, with 20 bases between. The CDR3 DNA is TGCAGCGTAATTCCGGGACCCCTACAGGCCGGGGAGCTGTTTTTT. It translates to CSVIPGPLQAGELFF.

This clonotype was observed a handful of times. The junction and the germline gene differ at one end; a read error may be behind it. As DNA, the CDR3 is TGCAGCGTTGTGGGGGCCGGGCAGGCACGGGCCTACGAGCGGTACTTC. Translating it yields CSVVGAGQARAYERYF. The rearrangement links TRBV29-1 to TRBJ2-7, with D perhaps matching TRBD1 (6 bases). Germline CDR1 is SQVTM and CDR2 is ANQGSEA. This CDR3 is 16 amino acids long.

V is TRBV6-2 or TRBV6-3 and J is TRBJ2-5; the D is unclear. The CDR3 extends over 14 amino acids. Trimming shortened V by 7 bases and J by 13 bases, and 25 bases separated the two germline ends. Looked up from germline, CDR1 is MNHEY and CDR2 is SVGEGT. CDR3 nucleotide sequence: TGTGCCAGCACTAACGTGGCTACCCAAAATATGGTGTACTTC. The encoded protein is CASTNVATQNMVYF.

This clonotype was counted only a few times. The chain uses TRBV9 and TRBJ2-3, with a weak D call TRBD1 (5 bases). V gave up 4 bases and J gave up 2 bases, with 14 bases separating them. From germline, CDR1 is SGDLS and CDR2 YYNGEE. The CDR3 loop spans 15 amino acids. CDR3 sequence reads: CASSPKGSNTDTQYF. The CDR3 bases are TGTGCCAGCAGCCCCAAGGGGTCGAACACAGATACGCAGTATTTT. Combining the CDR3 with reference TRBV9 and TRBJ2-3 gives the whole variable domain DSGVTQTPKHLITATGQRVTLRCSPRSGDLSVYWYQQSLDQGLQFLIQYYNGEERAKGNILERFSAQQFPDLHSELNLSSLELGDSALYFCASSPKGSNTDTQYFGPGTRLTVL.

The chain links TRBV9 to TRBJ2-1, with 9 positions matching TRBD2. The CDR3 sequence is 13 residues long. Germline V CDR1 and CDR2: SGDLS, YYNGEE. The V segment lost 7 bases and the J segment 10 bases; nucleotides outside the gene matches: 9. CDR3 nucleotides: TGTGCCAGCGGAGCGGGGGGCACGGACGAGCAGTTCTTC. Amino acid sequence: CASGAGGTDEQFF.

As for this clonotype: The junction differs from germline at one of its ends, possibly a read error. The chain has TRBV4-3 and TRBJ1-2, with 8 bases matching TRBD1. The CDR3 loop spans 13 amino acids. CDR1 and CDR2 from the germline V gene are LGHNA and YSLEER. The DNA for the CDR3 is TGCGCCGGCAGCCCCCTGACAGGGGATGGCTACACCTTC. Encoded protein: CAGSPLTGDGYTF.

The V gene is TRBV9, the J gene TRBJ2-7, with TRBD2 matching 7 bases. The CDR3 totals 14 residues. The junction had 6 bases not matched to a gene; V was cut back by 4 bases and J by 2 bases. CDR1 and CDR2 (germline): SGDLS, YYNGEE. In DNA form, the CDR3 reads TGTGCCAGCAGCTTCGGGACTATCCCCTACGAGCAGTACTTC. Its protein is CASSFGTIPYEQYF.

Regarding this clonotype: The DNA is left out, because the CDR3 cannot be placed on it with certainty; the CDR3 is given as TCRdb lists it. This chain joins TRBV6-5 and TRBJ2-5; the table's D call, TRBD2, has no DNA check behind it. The CDR3 is 15 residues long, ends included. Germline CDR1 reads MNHEY; CDR2 reads SVGAGI. The CDR3 sequence is CASILVAGGAETQYF.

The table lists this clonotype with a few counts. In DNA form, the CDR3 reads TGTGCCAGCAGTTTAGGGGACAGGTACTACGAGCAGTACTTC. This codes for CASSLGDRYYEQYF. The V and J genes are TRBV28 and TRBJ2-7, with 8 bases identical to TRBD1. This CDR3 spans 14 amino acids. Trimming cost V 2 bases and J 3 bases; bases outside gene matches: 3. Germline V gives CDR1 MDHEN, CDR2 SYDVKM.

This clonotype was observed a handful of times. The genes are TRBV7-2 and TRBJ2-5; weak D call: TRBD1 (6 bases). The germline V and J ends were trimmed by 1 base and 7 bases, with 19 bases remaining between them. This CDR3 region has 16 residues. Germline CDR1 reads SGHTA; CDR2 reads FQGNSA. CDR3 DNA: TGTGCCAGCAGCTTAGTGTTTGGGGGCCGAGGAGGGACCCAGTACTTC. Translating gives CASSLVFGGRGGTQYF.

This clonotype was counted between two and nine times. The gene calls are TRBV6-5 and TRBJ2-5, with 10 nucleotides matching TRBD2. This CDR3 has 16 residues. The germline V gene encodes CDR1 MNHEY and CDR2 SVGAGI. V gave up 6 bases and J gave up 6 bases; unmatched junction bases: 13. The CDR3 loop is CASSALAGVHGKTQYF. In DNA, the CDR3 is TGTGCCAGCAGCGCCCTAGCGGGGGTCCACGGGAAGACCCAGTACTTC.

CDR3 protein: CASRTAGASSYNEQFF. CDR3 DNA: TGTGCCAGCAGAACCGCGGGGGCGAGCTCCTACAATGAGCAGTTCTTC. The V call is TRBV27, the J call TRBJ2-1; D may be TRBD2 (7 bases). This CDR3 is 16 amino acids long. CDR1 and CDR2 from the germline V gene are MNHEY and SMNVEV (reference sequence). V was shortened by 6 bases and J by 0 bases, with 15 bases between the two germline ends.

This clonotype appeared a single time. The chain couples TRBV7-8 to TRBJ2-7, with 16 bases aligning to TRBD2. This CDR3 spans 20 amino acids. With 1 base clipped from V and 2 bases from J, the junction kept 11 bases outside the gene matches. The germline CDR1 and CDR2 sequences are SGHVS and FQNEAQ. CDR3 loop: CASSLEPLGLAGGPAYEQYF. CDR3 bases: TGTGCCAGCAGCTTAGAGCCACTGGGACTAGCGGGGGGGCCAGCCTACGAGCAGTACTTC.

The genes are TRBV12-3 or TRBV12-4 and TRBJ1-2; TRBD1 might be the D (5 bases). The CDR3 has 14 amino acids. The V gene lost 7 bases and the J gene lost 0 bases, with 12 bases spanning the gap. The CDR3 DNA sequence: TGTGCCAGCAACAGACAGCCTACTAACTATGGCTACACCTTC. Protein sequence: CASNRQPTNYGYTF.

The rearrangement uses TRBV4-1 and TRBJ2-5; D possibly matches TRBD1 or TRBD2 (6 bases each). Germline V gives CDR1 MGHRA, CDR2 YSYEKL. This CDR3 has 14 residues. V lost 0 bases to trimming and J lost 9 bases, with 14 bases between them. The CDR3 reads CASSQDAPGGAQYF. The CDR3 DNA sequence: TGCGCCAGCAGCCAAGATGCCCCCGGGGGCGCCCAGTACTTC.

The rearrangement uses TRBV18 and TRBJ1-2; 7 bases map to TRBD1. With 8 bases clipped from V and 4 bases from J, the junction kept 10 bases outside the gene matches. Germline V gene sequence: CDR1 KGHSH, CDR2 LQKENI. CDR3 length: 14 residues. The CDR3 DNA sequence: TGTGCCAGCAAGAACCCGGACAGGTTCTATGGCTACACCTTC. It specifies CASKNPDRFYGYTF.

This clonotype was picked up one time. The chain carries TRBV20-1 and TRBJ2-4; 8 bases are a match to TRBD1. The tail of the sequence fits TRBJ2-1 better, so the J call may be wrong. CDR1 and CDR2 from the germline V gene are DFQATT and SNEGSKA (reference sequence). The CDR3 sequence is 14 residues long. Here the CDR3 reads CSANYRGTRNEQFF. For the CDR3, the DNA is TGCAGTGCTAACTACAGGGGGACCCGGAATGAGCAGTTCTTC.